These 24 T cell receptor beta chains share one sample of origin, sequenced in a study of CD8+ T cells in alopecia areata. TCR sequencing used cDNA made by reverse transcription of extracted RNA. Profiled with immunoSEQ multiplex PCR; TCRdb holds only in-frame clones, not every one. The profile shows more than 90,000 clones, approximately 60% of them singletons. The sample's treatment: oral pan-JAK inhibitor, 5-10 mg twice daily. Sequencing used CD8+ T cells sorted from blood, obtained at week 4, from a patient treated with tofacitinib. The source is a human donor with alopecia areata.

This chain uses TRBV30 with TRBJ1-1; no firm D call. CDR3 length: 11 residues. The germline V gene has CDR1 GTSNPN and CDR2 SVGIG (reference sequence). V shed 2 bases and J shed 6 bases, with 7 bases lying between them. The chain's CDR3 is CAWSFLAEAFF. DNA of the CDR3: TGTGCCTGGAGTTTTTTGGCTGAAGCTTTCTTT.

The rearrangement joins TRBV29-1 to TRBJ1-1, with TRBD1 as a possible D gene (5 bases). CDR1 SQVTM and CDR2 ANQGSEA come from the germline V gene. The CDR3 sequence is 16 residues long. V lost 5 bases and J lost 2, with 21 bases in between. This CDR3 is CSVLIPGNRGNTEAFF. The CDR3 bases are TGCAGCGTTCTAATTCCAGGGAATCGGGGAAACACTGAAGCTTTCTTT.

This sequence joins TRBV27 and TRBJ2-1, with TRBD2 identical over 8 bases. V trimming: 3 bases; J trimming: 7 bases; junction bases outside the gene matches: 5. This CDR3 is 14 amino acids long. Per germline, CDR1 MNHEY and CDR2 SMNVEV (reference sequence). CDR3 in amino acids: CASSFSGRGNEQFF. The CDR3 bases are TGTGCCAGCAGTTTTTCCGGGAGGGGGAATGAGCAGTTCTTC.

The chain is built from TRBV29-1 and TRBJ2-3, with D tentatively TRBD1 or TRBD2 (5 bases each). The length of the CDR3 is 13 residues. V was pared by 3 bases and J by 4 bases, with 11 bases between. CDR1 is SQVTM, CDR2 ANQGSEA, per germline. The CDR3 bases are TGCAGCGTTGATGGGGGTCAGGCAGATACGCAGTATTTT. This sequence encodes CSVDGGQADTQYF.

Points on this clone: Additional DNA sequences in this sample encode the identical CDR3. This chain uses TRBV9 with TRBJ2-1; a weak D match, TRBD2 (6 bases). V gave up 3 bases and J gave up 4 bases, with 11 bases separating them. The CDR3 sequence is 14 residues long. The germline gives CDR1 SGDLS, CDR2 YYNGEE. CDR3 loop: CASSGGTVYNEQFF. The DNA of the CDR3 is TGTGCCAGCAGCGGCGGGACGGTATACAATGAGCAGTTCTTC.

The V and J genes are TRBV27 and TRBJ1-1, with 7 positions matching TRBD1. Germline CDR1 MNHEY, CDR2 SMNVEV (reference sequence). The CDR3 length is 13 residues. The trim removed 5 bases at V and 1 base at J, leaving 1 base unmatched. The CDR3 is CASSRQGNTEAFF. The CDR3 DNA sequence: TGTGCCAGCAGTCGACAGGGGAACACTGAAGCTTTCTTT.

For the CDR3, the DNA is TGCAGCGTTGGCGGTCCGGGCCTGAGCTACGAGCAGTACTTC. This codes for CSVGGPGLSYEQYF. The rearrangement joins TRBV29-1 to TRBJ2-7; no definite D call. The CDR3 consists of 14 residues. Trimming removed 4 bases at V and 3 bases at J, with 16 bases between. Germline lookup yields CDR1 SQVTM and CDR2 ANQGSEA.

This clone was seen a handful of times. V gene TRBV9 combines with J gene TRBJ1-2; no clear D. This CDR3 has 13 residues. CDR1 is SGDLS and CDR2 is YYNGEE in the germline V gene. The germline V and J ends were trimmed by 0 bases and 3 bases, with 6 bases remaining between them. The CDR3: CASSVDGDYGYTF. CDR3 DNA sequence: TGTGCCAGCAGCGTAGACGGAGACTATGGCTACACCTTC. The full variable domain, completed using reference TRBV9 and TRBJ1-2, is DSGVTQTPKHLITATGQRVTLRCSPRSGDLSVYWYQQSLDQGLQFLIQYYNGEERAKGNILERFSAQQFPDLHSELNLSSLELGDSALYFCASSVDGDYGYTFGSGTRLTVV.

This clone has a count of ten or more. The chain joins TRBV29-1 to TRBJ1-1; maybe TRBD1 (6 bases). Germline lookup yields CDR1 SQVTM and CDR2 ANQGSEA. This CDR3 spans 14 amino acids. Trimming cost V 2 bases and J 6 bases, with 16 bases left between them. Here the CDR3 DNA reads TGCAGCGTTGAATGGACACAGGGTTTCTCTGAAGCTTTCTTT. Amino acids: CSVEWTQGFSEAFF. The whole variable domain, filled in from reference TRBV29-1 and TRBJ1-1, reads SAVISQKPSRDICQRGTSLTIQCQVDSQVTMMFWYRQQPGQSLTLIATANQGSEATYESGFVIDKFPISRPNLTFSTLTVSNMSPEDSSIYLCSVEWTQGFSEAFFGQGTRLTVV.

The chain uses TRBV27 and TRBJ2-7; D not certain. The CDR3 consists of 12 residues. Germline lookup yields CDR1 MNHEY and CDR2 SMNVEV (reference sequence). Trimming pared 8 bases from V and 5 bases from J, leaving 13 bases between. This chain's CDR3 is CASGYGYHEQYF. CDR3 nucleotide sequence: TGTGCCAGCGGGTATGGGTACCACGAGCAGTACTTC.

The chain employs TRBV2 and TRBJ2-3; tentatively, D is TRBD2 (5 bases). This CDR3 has 15 amino acids. V lost 2 bases, J lost 6 bases, and 15 bases lay in between. Germline V CDR1 and CDR2: SNHLY, FYNNEI. CDR3 in DNA: TGTGCCAGCAGTGAACGGGGAGTCCTCAATGATACGCAGTATTTT. It codes for CASSERGVLNDTQYF.

This sequence joins TRBV9 and TRBJ1-1, with a possible D match to TRBD1 (5 bases). CDR1 is SGDLS and CDR2 is YYNGEE in the germline V gene. The germline V and J ends were trimmed by 0 bases and 1 base, with 10 bases remaining between them. The CDR3 contains 15 residues. CDR3: CASSVEGSTNTEAFF. The CDR3 DNA follows: TGTGCCAGCAGCGTAGAGGGGAGTACGAACACTGAAGCTTTCTTT.

In regard to this clone: The same CDR3 also results from other DNA sequences found in this sample. The chain recombines TRBV5-6 with TRBJ2-1; D gene ambiguous. The CDR3 consists of 11 residues. Per germline, CDR1 SGHDT and CDR2 YYEEEE. The ends were cut back, 0 bases at V and 10 bases at J, with 5 bases in the middle. CDR3 sequence reads: CASSLGSEQFF. The CDR3 nucleotides read TGTGCCAGCAGCTTGGGGTCAGAGCAGTTCTTC.

The V call is TRBV29-1, the J call TRBJ1-1; no reliable D call. Per the germline V gene, CDR1 is SQVTM and CDR2 is ANQGSEA. V lost 4 bases and J lost 2, with 11 bases in between. CDR3 length equals 13 residues. The CDR3 reads CSVVFGENTEAFF. Written as DNA, the CDR3 is TGCAGCGTTGTATTTGGGGAAAACACTGAAGCTTTCTTT. The entire variable domain, with the rest obtained from reference TRBV29-1 and TRBJ1-1, is as follows: SAVISQKPSRDICQRGTSLTIQCQVDSQVTMMFWYRQQPGQSLTLIATANQGSEATYESGFVIDKFPISRPNLTFSTLTVSNMSPEDSSIYLCSVVFGENTEAFFGQGTRLTVV.

The chain recombines TRBV7-9 with TRBJ1-3; possible D gene TRBD1, 5 bases. Germline lookup yields CDR1 SEHNR and CDR2 FQNEAQ (reference sequence). Trimming left V 5 bases short and J 2 bases short, with 10 bases between. The CDR3 has 14 residues. The CDR3 sequence: CASSKGTAGNTIYF. In DNA, the CDR3 is TGTGCCAGCAGCAAAGGGACGGCTGGAAACACCATATATTTT.

The rearrangement links TRBV5-1 to TRBJ1-1, with 9 bases lining up with TRBD1. This CDR3 is 14 amino acids long. Germline-derived CDR1 and CDR2 are SGHRS and YFSETQ. V gave up 4 bases and J gave up 5 bases; unmatched junction bases: 6. The CDR3 nucleotides read TGCGCCAGCAGCATTGGACAGGGGACGACTGAAGCTTTCTTT. This encodes CASSIGQGTTEAFF.

This chain connects TRBV7-8 to TRBJ2-5; no reliable D call. The germline V gene has CDR1 SGHVS and CDR2 FQNEAQ. CDR3 size: 12 residues. Deletions cut 7 bases from V and 9 bases from J, with 15 bases between. This CDR3 reads CASTTAPEAQYF. The CDR3 nucleotides are TGTGCCAGCACCACGGCCCCCGAGGCCCAGTACTTC. The full variable domain, rest sourced from reference TRBV7-8 and TRBJ2-5, is GAGVSQSPRYKVAKRGQDVALRCDPISGHVSLFWYQQALGQGPEFLTYFQNEAQLDKSGLPSDRFFAERPEGSVSTLKIQRTQQEDSAVYLCASTTAPEAQYFGPGTRLLVL.

This clone has just a few counts. The chain employs TRBV30 and TRBJ1-1, with 8 bases identical to TRBD1. V was clipped by 2 bases and J by 0 bases; unmatched bases: 8. This CDR3 comprises 16 residues. Germline V gene data show CDR1 as GTSNPN and CDR2 as SVGIG (reference sequence). The CDR3 region has the DNA TGTGCCTGGAGTCATGGACAGGGAGGCGTGAACACTGAAGCTTTCTTT. It translates to CAWSHGQGGVNTEAFF.

In DNA form, the CDR3 reads TGCAGCGTTCGACCCCGAGGCGGGTACGAGCAGTACTTC. It is translated as CSVRPRGGYEQYF. This chain joins TRBV29-1 and TRBJ2-7; weak D call: TRBD2 (5 bases). V lost 5 bases to trimming and J lost 4 bases, with 15 bases between them. The CDR3 is made up of 13 amino acids. The germline gives CDR1 SQVTM, CDR2 ANQGSEA.

This clone has only a few counts. V gene TRBV29-1 combines with J gene TRBJ2-3; 9 bases map to TRBD1. Trimming cost V 7 bases and J 2 bases; bases outside gene matches: 10. CDR1 SQVTM and CDR2 ANQGSEA come from the germline V gene. This CDR3 has 15 residues. The CDR3 DNA sequence: TGCAGCGAGACAGGGGGTCTTGGAAACACAGATACGCAGTATTTT. Its protein product is CSETGGLGNTDTQYF.

The J gene is TRBJ2-3, the V gene TRBV27; D call uncertain. Trimming pared 2 bases from V and 0 bases from J, leaving 3 bases between. CDR1 and CDR2 from the germline V gene are MNHEY and SMNVEV (reference sequence). This CDR3 has 13 residues. DNA for the CDR3: TGTGCCAGCAGTTTAGCTAGCACAGATACGCAGTATTTT. Encoded protein: CASSLASTDTQYF.

This rearrangement joins TRBV6-1 to TRBJ2-5; D not certain. Trimming left V 2 bases short and J 1 base short, with 11 bases between. Germline V lookup: CDR1 MNHNS, CDR2 SASEGT. The CDR3 is made up of 15 amino acids. The CDR3 loop is CASSESSASQETQYF. The DNA of the CDR3 is TGTGCCAGCAGTGAAAGTTCGGCTTCCCAAGAGACCCAGTACTTC.

The chain has TRBV4-1 and TRBJ2-5, with D unclear. V was pared by 3 bases and J by 5 bases, with 7 bases between. Germline V CDR1 and CDR2: MGHRA, YSYEKL. The length of the CDR3 is 12 residues. The CDR3 DNA follows: TGCGCCAGCAGCCACCTGTGGGAGACCCAGTACTTC. Its protein product is CASSHLWETQYF.

The chain recombines TRBV6-4 with TRBJ2-1; 9 bases align to TRBD2. The junction had 10 bases not matched to a gene; V was cut back by 3 bases and J by 10 bases. Germline V CDR1 and CDR2: MRHNA, SNTAGT. CDR3 length: 15 residues. The CDR3 DNA is TGTGCCAGCAGTGAGGGCGGCGGGAGGGCCGGGGAGCAGTTCTTC. It codes for CASSEGGGRAGEQFF.